These 32 T cell receptor beta chains came from one sample sequenced in a study of cytomegalovirus exposure and HLA in healthy donors. PCR was performed using 60 Vbeta and 13 Jbeta primers. Generated by immunoSEQ multiplex PCR, the TCRdb table keeps only in-frame clones and is missing some. The sample has 55,000 to 70,000 clones; around 70% are singletons. The specimen sequenced was PBMCs. These receptors originate from a woman aged 55-69 years in good health and CMV-seropositive.

This rearrangement joins TRBV9 to TRBJ2-7, with 10 nucleotides matching TRBD2. The CDR3 length is 16 residues. The germline V gene has CDR1 SGDLS and CDR2 YYNGEE. V shed 4 bases, J shed 6 bases, and the junction held 13 bases outside the gene matches. The CDR3 nucleotides are TGTGCCAGCAGCTTCGGCGTAGCGGGGGGCCATTCCGAGCAGTACTTC. This encodes CASSFGVAGGHSEQYF.

The rearrangement uses TRBV6-1 and TRBJ2-7; TRBD1 might be the D (5 bases). The CDR3 contains 12 residues. V lost 7 bases, J lost 6 bases, and 13 bases lay in between. Germline CDR1 MNHNS, CDR2 SASEGT. CDR3 sequence reads: CASTQGLGEQYF. CDR3 coding DNA: TGTGCCAGCACTCAGGGTCTAGGCGAGCAGTACTTC.

This clone has only a few counts. The rearrangement uses TRBV6-5 and TRBJ2-7, with 10 bases lining up with TRBD2. The CDR3 has 16 amino acids. V lost 4 bases to trimming and J lost 3 bases; unmatched junction nucleotides: 9. Germline V gene lookup returns CDR1 MNHEY and CDR2 SVGAGI. The CDR3 spells CASSSLSGGPRYEQYF. Written as DNA, the CDR3 is TGTGCCAGCAGTTCACTTAGCGGGGGGCCACGCTACGAGCAGTACTTC.

The gene calls are TRBV7-2 and TRBJ1-2; 9 bases match TRBD1. V lost 4 bases and J lost 4; bases outside the gene matches: 1. CDR3 length: 13 amino acids. Per germline, CDR1 SGHTA and CDR2 FQGNSA. The CDR3 spells CASSSGQGYGYTF. The CDR3 nucleotides are TGTGCCAGCAGCTCGGGACAGGGCTATGGCTACACCTTC.

The chain employs TRBV19 and TRBJ2-7, with 7 bases lining up with TRBD1. This CDR3 comprises 13 residues. The germline gives CDR1 LNHDA, CDR2 SQIVND (reference sequence). J lost 3 bases, V lost 6 bases, and 5 bases had no gene match. The CDR3 is CASRYAGGYEQYF. CDR3 coding DNA: TGTGCCAGTAGATACGCAGGGGGCTACGAGCAGTACTTC.

This clone was detected only a few times. This sequence joins TRBV30 and TRBJ2-7; D might be TRBD2 (5 bases). V was clipped by 2 bases and J by 5 bases, with 16 bases between them. CDR3 length: 14 amino acids. Germline V gives CDR1 GTSNPN, CDR2 SVGIG (reference sequence). CDR3 sequence (DNA): TGTGCCTGGAGTCGGGGTCAGTTGGGTGACGAGCAGTACTTC. It translates to CAWSRGQLGDEQYF. The full variable domain, completed using reference TRBV30 and TRBJ2-7, is SQTIHQWPATLVQPVGSPLSLECTVEGTSNPNLYWYRQAAGRGLQLLFYSVGIGQISSEVPQNLSASRPQDRQFILSSKKLLLSDSGFYLCAWSRGQLGDEQYFGPGTRLTVT.

This clone occurred a few times. V is TRBV6-5 and J is TRBJ2-2; tentatively, D is TRBD2 (6 bases). The CDR3 covers 15 residues. V lost 3 bases to trimming and J lost 5 bases, with 13 bases between them. Germline lookup yields CDR1 MNHEY and CDR2 SVGAGI. The CDR3 reads CASSYTGERTGELFF. CDR3 in DNA: TGTGCCAGCAGTTATACGGGGGAACGGACCGGGGAGCTGTTTTTT.

For this clone: At one boundary the junction diverges from the germline segment, which might be a read error. The rearrangement uses TRBV5-6 and TRBJ1-2, with TRBD1 as a possible D gene (5 bases). CDR1 and CDR2 from the germline V gene are SGHDT and YYEEEE. The CDR3 totals 13 residues. CDR3 in amino acids: CASSLGRMNGYTF. The DNA of the CDR3 is TGTGCCAGCAGTTTGGGGCGGATGAATGGCTACACCTTC.

V and J are TRBV4-3 and TRBJ1-1; D unclear. The V end was cut by 0 bases, the J end by 5 bases, with 10 bases between. The CDR3 sequence is 14 residues long. The germline CDR1 and CDR2 sequences are LGHNA and YSLEER. Written as DNA, the CDR3 is TGCGCCAGCAGCCAAGAGGTCACGGGGACTGAAGCTTTCTTT. Its protein is CASSQEVTGTEAFF.

The V and J genes are TRBV6-5 and TRBJ2-5; D might be TRBD1 (7 bases). V shed 5 bases and J shed 5 bases, with 18 bases lying between them. Germline V gene lookup returns CDR1 MNHEY and CDR2 SVGAGI. The CDR3 totals 15 residues. The CDR3 spells CASSPEQGTGETQYF. CDR3 sequence (DNA): TGTGCCAGCAGTCCCGAACAGGGGACTGGGGAGACCCAGTACTTC.

The CDR3 loop reads CSVARDSKSTDTQYF. CDR3 nucleotide sequence: TGCAGCGTCGCGCGGGACAGTAAAAGCACAGATACGCAGTATTTT. V is TRBV29-1 and J is TRBJ2-3; a weak D match, TRBD1 (7 bases). This CDR3 is 15 amino acids long. V shed 6 bases and J shed 0 bases, with 16 bases lying between them. Per the germline V gene, CDR1 is SQVTM and CDR2 is ANQGSEA.

CDR3: CASSLDGGANAGELFF. The CDR3 bases are TGTGCCAGCAGCTTGGATGGGGGGGCCAACGCCGGGGAGCTGTTTTTT. V and J are TRBV5-4 and TRBJ2-2; possible D gene TRBD2, 7 bases. Germline CDR1 SGHNT, CDR2 YYREEE (reference sequence). The CDR3 consists of 16 residues. Trimming stripped 0 bases from V and 6 bases from J, with 15 bases between.

The table lists this clone with a count of one. The CDR3 nucleotides are TGTGCCAGCAGCCAAGTGACCGGGACTAGTGCCTACGAGCAGTACTTC. This codes for CASSQVTGTSAYEQYF. This rearrangement joins TRBV4-2 to TRBJ2-7; 8 positions agree with TRBD2. The CDR3 contains 16 residues. The junction had 7 bases not matched to a gene; V was cut back by 1 base and J by 2 bases. Germline loops: CDR1 LGHNA, CDR2 YNFKEQ.

This chain joins TRBV7-3 and TRBJ1-4, with a tentative D call TRBD1 (5 bases). The germline V gene has CDR1 SGHTA and CDR2 FQGTGA. Trimming pared 5 bases from V and 4 bases from J, leaving 14 bases between. CDR3 length: 15 residues. The chain's CDR3 is CASSARAGRNEKLFF. CDR3 in DNA: TGTGCCAGCAGCGCTCGGGCAGGGCGTAATGAAAAACTGTTTTTT.

This chain joins TRBV7-8 and TRBJ1-4, with 7 nucleotides matching TRBD1. The CDR3 sequence is 15 residues long. Germline loops: CDR1 SGHVS, CDR2 FQNEAQ. V was clipped by 5 bases and J by 4 bases; unmatched bases: 7. This chain's CDR3 is CASSTRQGLNEKLFF. CDR3 sequence (DNA): TGTGCCAGCAGCACGAGACAGGGCCTTAATGAAAAACTGTTTTTT.

The CDR3 DNA sequence: TGTGCCAGCAGCTCCCTCGCGGGGGGTGCGGAGACCCAGTACTTC. It translates to CASSSLAGGAETQYF. V and J are TRBV9 and TRBJ2-5; TRBD2 agrees at 8 bases. Germline CDR1 is SGDLS and CDR2 is YYNGEE. V shed 4 bases and J 5 bases; nucleotides not matched to a gene: 10. The CDR3 has 15 amino acids.

The V and J genes are TRBV6-6 and TRBJ2-1; TRBD2 might be the D (5 bases). Germline values: CDR1 MNHNY, CDR2 SVGAGI (reference sequence). V lost 5 bases, J lost 9 bases, and 14 bases lay in between. This CDR3 spans 13 amino acids. CDR3 DNA: TGTGCCAGCAGTGCCCCCGGGAACCCTGAGCAGTTCTTC. This sequence encodes CASSAPGNPEQFF.

J is TRBJ2-7 and V is TRBV7-2, with 8 bases fitting TRBD1. Germline V gene sequence: CDR1 SGHTA, CDR2 FQGNSA. This CDR3 region has 14 residues. Trimming at V came to 5 bases and at J to 6 bases, leaving 9 bases not matched to a gene. Written as DNA, the CDR3 is TGTGCCAGCAGCCCCCTGGACAGGGTCTCCGAGCAGTACTTC. It translates to CASSPLDRVSEQYF.

This clone has more than one count but fewer than ten. V and J are TRBV4-3 and TRBJ2-3; TRBD2 might be the D (5 bases). Trimming removed 2 bases from V and 5 bases from J, with 23 bases in between. The CDR3 is 18 residues long. Germline-derived CDR1 and CDR2 are LGHNA and YSLEER. The CDR3 sequence: CASSQQNFGLSGEDTQYF. For the CDR3, the DNA is TGCGCCAGCAGCCAACAAAACTTTGGACTCAGTGGAGAAGATACGCAGTATTTT.

The gene calls are TRBV6-6 and TRBJ1-2, with D possibly TRBD1 on 5 matching bases. V lost 4 bases and J lost 7, with 19 bases in between. The CDR3 runs 15 residues. The germline V gene encodes CDR1 MNHNY and CDR2 SVGAGI (reference sequence). CDR3 DNA: TGTGCCAGCAGTTCTTTACCTCCAGGGTCGGGTGGCTACACCTTC. This encodes CASSSLPPGSGGYTF.

This clone has only a few counts. This chain joins TRBV7-2 and TRBJ1-1, with TRBD1 as a possible D gene (6 bases). V was cut by 5 bases and J by 1 base, with 17 bases left in between. This CDR3 region has 16 residues. Germline V gene lookup returns CDR1 SGHTA and CDR2 FQGNSA. The CDR3 region has the DNA TGTGCCAGCAGCACCGGACAGTTTATGGGGAACACTGAAGCTTTCTTT. Its translation: CASSTGQFMGNTEAFF.

This clone was observed once. The CDR3 DNA follows: TGCGCCAGCAGCCGAACGACAGGGTTCGGGGAGCAGTTCTTC. Translation gives CASSRTTGFGEQFF. The chain is built from TRBV4-1 and TRBJ2-1; 7 nucleotides line up with TRBD1. Germline V lookup: CDR1 MGHRA, CDR2 YSYEKL. The CDR3 extends over 14 amino acids. V lost 4 bases to trimming and J lost 10 bases; unmatched junction nucleotides: 10.

V and J are TRBV18 and TRBJ2-5, with a weak D call TRBD2 (6 bases). CDR1 KGHSH and CDR2 LQKENI come from the germline V gene. V was pared by 1 base and J by 7 bases, with 16 bases between. The CDR3 extends over 15 amino acids. The CDR3 nucleotides read TGTGCCAGCTCACCACGGGGGGACCTATTTTCGACCCAGTACTTC. Protein product: CASSPRGDLFSTQYF.

This clone was observed a few times. The genes are TRBV2 and TRBJ1-1; TRBD1 matches at 7 bases. This CDR3 spans 17 amino acids. The germline gives CDR1 SNHLY, CDR2 FYNNEI. V gave up 4 bases and J gave up 0 bases; unmatched junction bases: 11. CDR3 bases: TGTGCCAGCAGTGGGGAACAGGGGAAAACGATGAACACTGAAGCTTTCTTT. Residues: CASSGEQGKTMNTEAFF.

This clone has only a few counts. The V gene is TRBV5-6, the J gene TRBJ1-1; D is perhaps TRBD1 (5 bases). CDR1 is SGHDT and CDR2 is YYEEEE in the germline V gene. The CDR3 length is 16 residues. Trimming removed 0 bases at V and 5 bases at J, with 17 bases between. Here the CDR3 reads CASSLVGGAIRTEAFF. The CDR3 DNA reads as TGTGCCAGCAGCTTGGTGGGGGGTGCAATTCGGACTGAAGCTTTCTTT.

This chain links TRBV6-4 with TRBJ2-1; weak D call: TRBD2 (5 bases). Germline CDR1 is MRHNA and CDR2 is SNTAGT. The length of the CDR3 is 13 residues. V gave up 7 bases and J gave up 8 bases, with 15 bases separating them. Here the CDR3 reads CASMAGFIHEQFF. CDR3 nucleotide sequence: TGTGCCAGCATGGCGGGTTTTATTCATGAGCAGTTCTTC.

This chain joins TRBV6-5 and TRBJ2-2, with TRBD1 identical over 7 bases. Germline CDR1 and CDR2: MNHEY and SVGAGI. V shed 8 bases, J shed 5 bases, and the junction held 8 bases outside the gene matches. The CDR3 length is 14 residues. CDR3 sequence (DNA): TGTGCCAGCGCCTTGGGCAGGGGGACCGGGGAGCTGTTTTTT. Amino acid sequence: CASALGRGTGELFF.

This clone was seen a handful of times. This sequence joins TRBV5-4 and TRBJ1-2; TRBD1 might be the D (5 bases). CDR3 length: 13 residues. V lost 3 bases to trimming and J lost 9 bases, with 15 bases between them. Germline V lookup: CDR1 SGHNT, CDR2 YYREEE (reference sequence). The DNA for the CDR3 is TGTGCCAGCAGCTCCCCAGGGTTTGAAAGCTACACCTTC. Its translation is CASSSPGFESYTF.

The chain links TRBV5-1 to TRBJ1-6; no reliable D call. The CDR3 loop spans 14 amino acids. V was cut by 0 bases and J by 7 bases, with 8 bases left in between. Germline lookup yields CDR1 SGHRS and CDR2 YFSETQ. CDR3 sequence reads: CASSLEQQNSPLHF. CDR3 in DNA: TGCGCCAGCAGCTTGGAACAGCAAAATTCACCCCTCCACTTT.

V and J are TRBV6-5 and TRBJ2-3; 7 bases fit TRBD2. The V gene end was trimmed by 7 bases and the J gene end by 10 bases; junction bases not matched to a gene: 14. The CDR3 is 14 residues long. CDR1 and CDR2 from the germline V gene are MNHEY and SVGAGI. CDR3 sequence reads: CASMLASGSIPQYF. In DNA, the CDR3 is TGTGCCAGCATGTTAGCTAGCGGCTCCATTCCGCAGTATTTT.

This chain joins TRBV6-6 and TRBJ1-2; D is unresolved. V was shortened by 6 bases and J by 1 base, with 12 bases between the two germline ends. CDR3 size: 14 residues. Per germline, CDR1 MNHNY and CDR2 SVGAGI (reference sequence). CDR3 amino acids: CASRSRVNNYGYTF. The DNA for the CDR3 is TGTGCCAGCAGAAGCCGGGTTAATAACTATGGCTACACCTTC.

This chain connects TRBV19 to TRBJ1-6, with 9 bases identical to TRBD1. This CDR3 contains 16 residues. V gave up 6 bases and J gave up 8 bases; unmatched junction bases: 11. The germline CDR1 and CDR2 sequences are LNHDA and SQIVND (reference sequence). The CDR3 loop is CASRLSGQGEDSPLHF. The CDR3 DNA is TGTGCCAGTAGGTTATCGGGACAGGGAGAAGATTCACCCCTCCACTTT. Variable domain in full (rest from reference TRBV19 and TRBJ1-6): DGGITQSPKYLFRKEGQNVTLSCEQNLNHDAMYWYRQDPGQGLRLIYYSQIVNDFQKGDIAEGYSVSREKKESFPLTVTSAQKNPTAFYLCASRLSGQGEDSPLHFGNGTRLTVT.